The 31 T cell receptor beta chains reported below all come from one sample, sequenced in a study of siplizumab effects on memory and regulatory T cells (dated 2019 in TCRdb). Library construction relied on the immunoSEQ multiplex PCR assay. Held by TCRdb, this immuneACCESS table contains in-frame sequences only and omits some clones. Under half of the omission traces to an unresolved V gene where checked; the cause of the rest is unknown. The sample table lists 95,000 to 110,000 clones, approximately 93% of them with a count of one. The leading ten clones occupy 0.55% to 0.7% of the sample. The source material was Tregs sorted from blood. The receptors come from a human donor in good health.

J is TRBJ2-1 and V is TRBV19; 14 positions match TRBD2. The CDR3 has 19 residues. CDR1 LNHDA and CDR2 SQIVND come from the germline V gene (reference sequence). With V trimmed by 6 bases and J by 0 bases, 10 bases remained unmatched. CDR3 DNA: TGTGCCAGTAGCAGGGGACTAGCGGGAGCGATAAGCTCCTACAATGAGCAGTTCTTC. Its translation is CASSRGLAGAISSYNEQFF.

V usage is TRBV5-1 and J usage is TRBJ2-3, with D unclear. There are 14 residues in the CDR3. Germline CDR1 is SGHRS and CDR2 is YFSETQ. The V and J ends lost 4 bases and 5 bases respectively, with 14 bases between them. CDR3 in DNA: TGCGCCAGCAGCCGGACGGACCGTATAGATACGCAGTATTTT. Protein sequence: CASSRTDRIDTQYF.

This chain joins TRBV9 and TRBJ2-3; D not resolved. Germline V lookup: CDR1 SGDLS, CDR2 YYNGEE. V was clipped by 0 bases and J by 0 bases, with 8 bases between them. CDR3 length equals 15 residues. The CDR3 protein is CASSVGSASTDTQYF. Written as DNA, the CDR3 is TGTGCCAGCAGCGTAGGAAGTGCTAGCACAGATACGCAGTATTTT. Complete variable domain (other parts from reference TRBV9 and TRBJ2-3): DSGVTQTPKHLITATGQRVTLRCSPRSGDLSVYWYQQSLDQGLQFLIQYYNGEERAKGNILERFSAQQFPDLHSELNLSSLELGDSALYFCASSVGSASTDTQYFGPGTRLTVL.

This chain connects TRBV6-1 to TRBJ1-5; no definite D call. The germline CDR1 and CDR2 sequences are MNHNS and SASEGT. Trimming stripped 7 bases from V and 5 bases from J, with 9 bases between. There are 12 residues in the CDR3. The CDR3 region is CASTGGHQPQHF. The CDR3 DNA is TGTGCCAGCACTGGCGGGCATCAGCCCCAGCATTTT.

The chain has TRBV28 and TRBJ2-7; D is possibly TRBD2 (6 bases). The V gene lost 0 bases and the J gene lost 3 bases, with 9 bases spanning the gap. This CDR3 has 14 residues. CDR1 and CDR2 from the germline V gene are MDHEN and SYDVKM. The CDR3 sequence is CASSLWRGGYEQYF. CDR3 nucleotides: TGTGCCAGCAGTTTATGGCGGGGTGGCTACGAGCAGTACTTC. Full variable domain (outside the CDR3, taken from reference TRBV28 and TRBJ2-7): DVKVTQSSRYLVKRTGEKVFLECVQDMDHENMFWYRQDPGLGLRLIYFSYDVKMKEKGDIPEGYSVSREKKERFSLILESASTNQTSMYLCASSLWRGGYEQYFGPGTRLTVT.

The CDR3, as DNA: TGTGCCAGCAGCCCCGGGGTGGGACGCGACTCCTATAATTCACCCCTCCACTTT. This translates into CASSPGVGRDSYNSPLHF. This chain joins TRBV5-5 and TRBJ1-6, with D possibly TRBD1 on 5 matching bases. Germline loops: CDR1 SGHKS, CDR2 YYEKEE (reference sequence). This CDR3 comprises 18 residues. V was cut by 4 bases and J by 0 bases, with 17 bases left in between.

The sample holds one count of this clone. The V call is TRBV10-3, the J call TRBJ1-5; D might be TRBD1 (5 bases). This CDR3 spans 14 amino acids. Trimming cost V 2 bases and J 4 bases, with 9 bases left between them. CDR1 and CDR2 from the germline V gene are ENHRY and SYGVKD. CDR3 sequence (DNA): TGTGCCATCAGTGAGGTCGGGGCTAATCAGCCCCAGCATTTT. It yields the protein CAISEVGANQPQHF.

The gene calls are TRBV7-9 and TRBJ2-7; TRBD1 might be the D (6 bases). The ends were cut back, 6 bases at V and 6 bases at J, with 12 bases in the middle. Germline V lookup: CDR1 SEHNR, CDR2 FQNEAQ (reference sequence). The CDR3 has 12 amino acids. The CDR3 DNA reads TGTGCCAGCAGTTCTACAGGGTCCGAGCAGTACTTC. It codes for CASSSTGSEQYF.

This clone showed up just once. This chain connects TRBV5-4 to TRBJ1-1; D uncertain. V was shortened by 0 bases and J by 1 base, with 4 bases between the two germline ends. The CDR3 runs to 13 residues. Germline assignment: CDR1 SGHNT and CDR2 YYREEE (reference sequence). CDR3 in amino acids: CASSLDANTEAFF. As DNA, the CDR3 is TGTGCCAGCAGCTTGGACGCGAACACTGAAGCTTTCTTT.

This rearrangement joins TRBV11-1 to TRBJ2-2; unclear D gene. CDR3 length: 12 residues. Germline V gives CDR1 SGHAT, CDR2 FQDESV (reference sequence). V was pared by 3 bases and J by 5 bases, with 4 bases between. The DNA of the CDR3 is TGTGCCAGCAGCTTGGGAACCGGGGAGCTGTTTTTT. Translation gives CASSLGTGELFF.

The chain has TRBV7-8 and TRBJ1-5, with TRBD1 matching over 7 bases. The CDR3 loop spans 16 amino acids. Trimming at V came to 5 bases and at J to 0 bases, leaving 7 bases not matched to a gene. Per germline, CDR1 SGHVS and CDR2 FQNEAQ. This chain's CDR3 is CASSPDRVNSNQPQHF. The CDR3 DNA is TGTGCCAGCAGCCCCGACAGGGTGAATAGCAATCAGCCCCAGCATTTT.

The chain links TRBV6-6 to TRBJ1-4; D is possibly TRBD1 (6 bases). This CDR3 has 15 amino acids. Germline loops: CDR1 MNHNY, CDR2 SVGAGI (reference sequence). The V and J ends lost 5 bases and 8 bases respectively, with 18 bases between them. The CDR3: CASSAPGVRREKLFF. CDR3 coding DNA: TGTGCCAGCAGTGCTCCAGGGGTGAGGAGGGAAAAACTGTTTTTT.

J is TRBJ1-3 and V is TRBV5-6, with D unclear. V lost 1 base and J lost 4, with 12 bases in between. CDR1 and CDR2 from the germline V gene are SGHDT and YYEEEE. The CDR3 has 15 residues. CDR3 in DNA: TGTGCCAGCAGCTTGCTAGGGCAGCACGGAAACACCATATATTTT. It is translated as CASSLLGQHGNTIYF. The full variable domain, completed using reference TRBV5-6 and TRBJ1-3, is DAGVTQSPTHLIKTRGQQVTLRCSPKSGHDTVSWYQQALGQGPQFIFQYYEEEERQRGNFPDRFSGHQFPNYSSELNVNALLLGDSALYLCASSLLGQHGNTIYFGEGSWLTVV.

The chain employs TRBV7-6 and TRBJ2-2; 12 bases are a match to TRBD2. V shed 5 bases and J 7 bases; nucleotides not matched to a gene: 8. Germline-derived CDR1 and CDR2 are SGHVS and FNYEAQ. This CDR3 region has 16 residues. The CDR3 loop reads CASSARLAGESGELFF. In DNA form, the CDR3 reads TGTGCCAGCAGCGCAAGACTAGCGGGAGAGAGCGGGGAGCTGTTTTTT.

The chain has TRBV15 and TRBJ1-3; D is uncertain. The germline V and J ends were trimmed by 3 bases and 2 bases, with 8 bases remaining between them. The germline V gene has CDR1 LNHNV and CDR2 YYDKDF (reference sequence). This CDR3 has 14 residues. The CDR3 protein is CATSSPGAGNTIYF. The CDR3 DNA reads as TGTGCCACCAGCAGTCCCGGAGCTGGAAACACCATATATTTT.

This rearrangement joins TRBV29-1 to TRBJ1-1, with a weak D call TRBD1 (6 bases). Looked up from germline, CDR1 is SQVTM and CDR2 is ANQGSEA. The CDR3 runs to 13 residues. Trimming removed 6 bases at V and 5 bases at J, with 16 bases between. This CDR3 reads CSVARGRRTEAFF. For the CDR3, the DNA is TGCAGCGTCGCCAGGGGTAGGAGGACTGAAGCTTTCTTT.

J is TRBJ2-3 and V is TRBV5-4, with D possibly matching TRBD2 (6 bases). Germline lookup yields CDR1 SGHNT and CDR2 YYREEE (reference sequence). Trimming took 4 bases from V and 8 from J, leaving 11 bases between them. The CDR3 is 12 residues long. For the CDR3, the DNA is TGTGCCAGCAGCCCCGGCGGGGCTACGCAGTATTTT. It translates to CASSPGGATQYF.

The chain links TRBV11-3 to TRBJ2-3; D possibly corresponds to TRBD2 (6 bases). The CDR3 has 15 residues. V was cut by 1 base and J by 7 bases, with 15 bases left in between. CDR1 is SGHNT, CDR2 YENEEA, per germline. The CDR3 DNA reads TGTGCCAGCAGCTTAGGGGGGGACTCCTCTCATACGCAGTATTTT. Translation: CASSLGGDSSHTQYF. The full variable domain, rest sourced from reference TRBV11-3 and TRBJ2-3, is EAGVVQSPRYKIIEKKQPVAFWCNPISGHNTLYWYLQNLGQGPELLIRYENEEAVDDSQLPKDRFSAERLKGVDSTLKIQPAELGDSAVYLCASSLGGDSSHTQYFGPGTRLTVL.

This clone occurred once. V is TRBV10-1 and J is TRBJ2-5; D possibly corresponds to TRBD1 (6 bases). Trimming removed 5 bases from V and 7 bases from J, with 20 bases in between. Germline V lookup: CDR1 WNHNN, CDR2 SYGVQD (reference sequence). The CDR3 contains 15 residues. The CDR3, as DNA: TGCGCCAGCAGTAACTCTGGAAGTTTAGGGGGGACCCAGTACTTC. This encodes CASSNSGSLGGTQYF.

The chain has TRBV27 and TRBJ2-1, with TRBD2 matching 7 bases. The length of the CDR3 is 13 residues. Germline V gene lookup returns CDR1 MNHEY and CDR2 SMNVEV (reference sequence). Germline trimming cut 6 bases from V and 7 bases from J; bases unmatched to any gene: 6. The CDR3 DNA follows: TGTGCCAGCAGAAAAACCGGGGGGAATGAGCAGTTCTTC. This encodes CASRKTGGNEQFF.

This chain uses TRBV5-1 with TRBJ2-2; D is uncertain. The CDR3 extends over 12 amino acids. V was cut by 3 bases and J by 1 base, with 1 base left in between. Germline CDR1 is SGHRS and CDR2 is YFSETQ. CDR3 region: CASSWNTGELFF. The CDR3 nucleotides read TGCGCCAGCAGCTGGAACACCGGGGAGCTGTTTTTT.

This clone was seen only once. V usage is TRBV5-1 and J usage is TRBJ2-3, with a tentative D call TRBD2 (6 bases). This CDR3 has 14 amino acids. Germline V gene data show CDR1 as SGHRS and CDR2 as YFSETQ. Trimming stripped 3 bases from V and 2 bases from J, with 10 bases between. This chain's CDR3 is CASSWAGTTDTQYF. As DNA, the CDR3 is TGCGCCAGCAGCTGGGCGGGAACCACAGATACGCAGTATTTT.

V is TRBV7-9 and J is TRBJ1-3, with unresolved D. This CDR3 has 13 amino acids. CDR1 is SEHNR and CDR2 is FQNEAQ in the germline V gene (reference sequence). V lost 4 bases to trimming and J lost 2 bases, with 6 bases between them. CDR3 amino acids: CASSWVPGNTIYF. The CDR3 region has the DNA TGTGCCAGCAGCTGGGTTCCTGGAAACACCATATATTTT.

The chain carries TRBV11-2 and TRBJ2-5, with no clear D. The V gene lost 9 bases and the J gene lost 0 bases, with 11 bases spanning the gap. The germline V gene encodes CDR1 SGHAT and CDR2 FQNNGV. This CDR3 has 13 residues. CDR3 DNA: TGTGCCAGACGAAGTATGTACCAAGAGACCCAGTACTTC. Its translation is CARRSMYQETQYF. The full variable domain, with the rest looked up from reference TRBV11-2 and TRBJ2-5, is EAGVAQSPRYKIIEKRQSVAFWCNPISGHATLYWYQQILGQGPKLLIQFQNNGVVDDSQLPKDRFSAERLKGVDSTLKIQPAKLEDSAVYLCARRSMYQETQYFGPGTRLLVL.

The CDR3 region is CASSDSWGEQFF. CDR3 coding DNA: TGTGCCAGCAGTGACTCTTGGGGTGAGCAGTTCTTC. This sequence joins TRBV6-4 and TRBJ2-1; the D is unclear. V was shortened by 0 bases and J by 9 bases, with 6 bases between the two germline ends. Germline CDR1 and CDR2: MRHNA and SNTAGT. CDR3 length: 12 residues.

The CDR3: CASSPTVTEPQHF. The CDR3 coding sequence is TGTGCCAGCTCACCGACAGTAACTGAGCCCCAGCATTTT. The genes are TRBV18 and TRBJ1-5; maybe TRBD1 (5 bases). The V end lost 3 bases, the J end lost 8 bases, and 11 bases lay between the germline ends. CDR1 and CDR2 from the germline V gene are KGHSH and LQKENI. There are 13 residues in the CDR3.

The chain has TRBV4-1 and TRBJ2-1; the D is unclear. CDR1 and CDR2 from the germline V gene are MGHRA and YSYEKL. The CDR3 extends over 16 amino acids. With 0 bases removed from V and 6 bases from J, the gap between germline ends came to 15 bases. The DNA for the CDR3 is TGCGCCAGCAGCCAAGATCGGGCCTACAAACTCAATGAGCAGTTCTTC. Amino acids: CASSQDRAYKLNEQFF.

This clone has just one count. The rearrangement links TRBV11-1 to TRBJ1-2; TRBD1 aligns across 9 bases. Trimming took 3 bases from V and 4 from J; bases not matched to a gene: 3. CDR1 is SGHAT and CDR2 is FQDESV in the germline V gene (reference sequence). This CDR3 has 14 amino acids. For the CDR3, the DNA is TGTGCCAGCAGCTTGGGACAGGGTGGCTATGGCTACACCTTC. It codes for CASSLGQGGYGYTF.

The V and J genes are TRBV7-9 and TRBJ1-5, with D possibly TRBD1 on 5 matching bases. V shed 3 bases and J shed 0 bases, with 9 bases lying between them. Per germline, CDR1 SEHNR and CDR2 FQNEAQ (reference sequence). There are 15 residues in the CDR3. In DNA form, the CDR3 reads TGTGCCAGCAGCTTCTCAGGGAATAGCAATCAGCCCCAGCATTTT. It is translated as CASSFSGNSNQPQHF.

CDR3 residues: CASSFGPSDEQFF. The CDR3 nucleotides are TGTGCCAGCAGCTTTGGTCCGTCGGATGAGCAGTTCTTC. The gene calls are TRBV11-1 and TRBJ2-1; D is undetermined. With 3 bases removed from V and 8 bases from J, the gap between germline ends came to 11 bases. The CDR3 length is 13 residues. Germline assignment: CDR1 SGHAT and CDR2 FQDESV (reference sequence).

The rearrangement links TRBV7-2 to TRBJ2-1, with D possibly being TRBD2 (5 bases). V lost 5 bases to trimming and J lost 12 bases, with 14 bases between them. The CDR3 spans 12 residues. From germline, CDR1 is SGHTA and CDR2 FQGNSA. This CDR3 reads CASSETRAVQFF. As DNA, the CDR3 is TGTGCCAGCAGCGAAACTAGAGCGGTGCAGTTCTTC.